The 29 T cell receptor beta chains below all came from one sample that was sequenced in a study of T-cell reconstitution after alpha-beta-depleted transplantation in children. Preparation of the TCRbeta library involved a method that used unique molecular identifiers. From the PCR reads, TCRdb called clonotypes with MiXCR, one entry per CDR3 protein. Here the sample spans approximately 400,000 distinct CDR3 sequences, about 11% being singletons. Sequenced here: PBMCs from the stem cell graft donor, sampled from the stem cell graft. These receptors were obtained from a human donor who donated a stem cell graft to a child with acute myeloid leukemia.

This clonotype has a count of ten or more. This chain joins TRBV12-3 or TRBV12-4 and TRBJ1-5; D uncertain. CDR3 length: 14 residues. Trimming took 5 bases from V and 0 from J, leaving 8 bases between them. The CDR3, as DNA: TGTGCCAGCAGTCGCGACGGTAGCAATCAGCCCCAGCATTTT. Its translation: CASSRDGSNQPQHF.

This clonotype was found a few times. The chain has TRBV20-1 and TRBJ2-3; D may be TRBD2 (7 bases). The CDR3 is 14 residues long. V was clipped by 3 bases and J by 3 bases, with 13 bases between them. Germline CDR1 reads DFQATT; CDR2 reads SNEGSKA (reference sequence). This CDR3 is CSASKGGTTDTQYF. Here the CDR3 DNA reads TGCAGTGCTAGTAAGGGGGGGACGACAGATACGCAGTATTTT.

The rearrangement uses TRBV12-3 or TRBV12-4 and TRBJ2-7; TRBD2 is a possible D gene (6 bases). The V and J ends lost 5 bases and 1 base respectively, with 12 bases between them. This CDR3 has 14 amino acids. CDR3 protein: CASSRLVSSYEQYF. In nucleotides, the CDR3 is TGTGCCAGCAGTCGACTAGTATCTTCCTACGAGCAGTACTTC.

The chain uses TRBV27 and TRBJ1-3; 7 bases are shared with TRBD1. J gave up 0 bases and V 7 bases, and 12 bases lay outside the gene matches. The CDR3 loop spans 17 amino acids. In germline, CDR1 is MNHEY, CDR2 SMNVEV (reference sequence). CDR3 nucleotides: TGTGCCAGCAAATCGCTGCCAGGGGGAAGCTCTGGAAACACCATATATTTT. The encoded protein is CASKSLPGGSSGNTIYF.

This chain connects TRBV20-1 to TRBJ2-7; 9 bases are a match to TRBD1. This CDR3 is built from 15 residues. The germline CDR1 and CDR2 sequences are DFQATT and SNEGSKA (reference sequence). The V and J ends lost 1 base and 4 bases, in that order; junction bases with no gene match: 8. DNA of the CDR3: TGCAGTGCTAGAGTCCCGGGACAGGGTTTGTACGAGCAGTACTTC. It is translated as CSARVPGQGLYEQYF.

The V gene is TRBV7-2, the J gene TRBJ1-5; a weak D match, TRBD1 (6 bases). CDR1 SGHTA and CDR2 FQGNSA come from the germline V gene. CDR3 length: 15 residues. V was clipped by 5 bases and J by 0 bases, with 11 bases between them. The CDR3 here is CASSVTGNSNQPQHF. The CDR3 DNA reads TGTGCCAGCAGCGTTACAGGGAATAGCAATCAGCCCCAGCATTTT.

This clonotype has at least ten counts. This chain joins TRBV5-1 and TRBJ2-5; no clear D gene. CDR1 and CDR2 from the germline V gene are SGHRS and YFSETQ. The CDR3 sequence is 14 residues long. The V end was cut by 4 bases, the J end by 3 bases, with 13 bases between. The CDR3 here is CASSRNSAEETQYF. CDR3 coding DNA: TGCGCCAGCAGCAGGAACTCGGCAGAAGAGACCCAGTACTTC.

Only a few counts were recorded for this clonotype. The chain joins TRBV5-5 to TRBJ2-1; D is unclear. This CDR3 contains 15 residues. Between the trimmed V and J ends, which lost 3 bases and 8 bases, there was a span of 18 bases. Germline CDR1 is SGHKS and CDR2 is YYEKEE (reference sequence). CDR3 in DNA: TGTGCCAGCAGCTCCTCGTCCGTTAAAACCCATGAGCAGTTCTTC. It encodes CASSSSSVKTHEQFF.

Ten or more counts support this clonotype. The CDR3 is CASSLRGTGSYEQYF. Here the CDR3 DNA reads TGTGCCAGCAGCTTGCGAGGGACAGGGTCCTACGAGCAGTACTTC. The chain carries TRBV5-4 and TRBJ2-7; 9 positions agree with TRBD1. Germline CDR1 is SGHNT and CDR2 is YYREEE (reference sequence). V lost 1 base and J lost 1; bases outside the gene matches: 3. CDR3 length: 15 amino acids.

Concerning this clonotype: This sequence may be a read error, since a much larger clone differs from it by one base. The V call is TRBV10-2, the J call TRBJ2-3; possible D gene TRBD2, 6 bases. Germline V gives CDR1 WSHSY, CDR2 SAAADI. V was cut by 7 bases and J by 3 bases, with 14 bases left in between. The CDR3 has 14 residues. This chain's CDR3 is CASNGLGRTDTQYF. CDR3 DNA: TGCGCCAGCAACGGGTTAGGGAGGACAGATACGCAGTATTTT.

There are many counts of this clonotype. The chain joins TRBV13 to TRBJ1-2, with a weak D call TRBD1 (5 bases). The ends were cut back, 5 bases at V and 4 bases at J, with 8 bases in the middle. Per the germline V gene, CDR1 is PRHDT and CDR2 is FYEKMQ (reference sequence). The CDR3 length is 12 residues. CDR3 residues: CASSRGVYGYTF. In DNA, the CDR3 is TGTGCCAGCAGCCGAGGGGTCTATGGCTACACCTTC.

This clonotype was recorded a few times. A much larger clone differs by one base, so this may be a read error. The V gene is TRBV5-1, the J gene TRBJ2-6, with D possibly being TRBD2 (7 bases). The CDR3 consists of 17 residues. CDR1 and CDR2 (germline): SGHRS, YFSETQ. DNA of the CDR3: TGCGCCAGCCGGGGGGCTTTGATCTTGGCTGGGGCCAACGGCCTGACTTTC. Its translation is CASRGALILAGANGLTF.

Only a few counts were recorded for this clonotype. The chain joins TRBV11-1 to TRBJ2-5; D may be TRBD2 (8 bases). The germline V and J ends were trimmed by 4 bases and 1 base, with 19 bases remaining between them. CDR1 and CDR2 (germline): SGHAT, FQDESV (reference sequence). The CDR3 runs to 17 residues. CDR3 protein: CASSSHPGGTAQETQYF. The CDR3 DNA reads TGTGCCAGCAGCTCACACCCGGGAGGGACAGCCCAAGAGACCCAGTACTTC.

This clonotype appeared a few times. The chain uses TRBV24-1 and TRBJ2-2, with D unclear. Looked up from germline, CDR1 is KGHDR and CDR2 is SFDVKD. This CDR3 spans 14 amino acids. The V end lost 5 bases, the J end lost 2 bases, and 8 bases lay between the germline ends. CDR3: CATSGPPNTGELFF. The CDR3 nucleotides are TGTGCCACCAGTGGCCCGCCCAACACCGGGGAGCTGTTTTTT.

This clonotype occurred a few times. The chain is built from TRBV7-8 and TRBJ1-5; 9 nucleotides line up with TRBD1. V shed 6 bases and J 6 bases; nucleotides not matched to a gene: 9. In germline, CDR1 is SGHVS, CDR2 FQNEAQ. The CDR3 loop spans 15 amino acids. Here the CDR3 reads CASRGSGTGTQPQHF. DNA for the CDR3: TGTGCCAGCAGAGGGTCCGGGACAGGGACTCAGCCCCAGCATTTT.

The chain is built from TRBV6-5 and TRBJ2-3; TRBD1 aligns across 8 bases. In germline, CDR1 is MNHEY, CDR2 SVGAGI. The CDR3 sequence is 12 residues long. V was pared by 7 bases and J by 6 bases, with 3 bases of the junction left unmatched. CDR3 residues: CASKTGVDTQYF. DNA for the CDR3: TGTGCCAGCAAGACAGGGGTGGATACGCAGTATTTT.

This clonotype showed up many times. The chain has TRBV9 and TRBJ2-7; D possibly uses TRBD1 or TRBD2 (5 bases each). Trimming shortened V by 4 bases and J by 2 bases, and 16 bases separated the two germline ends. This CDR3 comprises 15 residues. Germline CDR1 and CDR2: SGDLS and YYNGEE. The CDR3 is CASSRGALMTYEQYF. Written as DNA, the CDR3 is TGTGCCAGCAGCCGAGGGGCCTTGATGACCTACGAGCAGTACTTC.

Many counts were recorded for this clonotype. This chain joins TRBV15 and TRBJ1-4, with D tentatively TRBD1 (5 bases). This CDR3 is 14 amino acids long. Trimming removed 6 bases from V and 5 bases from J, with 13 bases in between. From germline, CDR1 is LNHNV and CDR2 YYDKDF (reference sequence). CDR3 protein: CATRGTAQNEKLFF. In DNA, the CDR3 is TGTGCCACCAGAGGGACGGCCCAAAATGAAAAACTGTTTTTT.

DNA for the CDR3: TGTGCCACCAGCAGAGCCGGGGGGGGAGCCAAAAACATTCAGTACTTC. Its translation: CATSRAGGGAKNIQYF. The V and J genes are TRBV15 and TRBJ2-4, with 8 bases matching TRBD2. The V gene's germline CDR1 is LNHNV and CDR2 YYDKDF (reference sequence). V lost 1 base and J lost 0; bases outside the gene matches: 2. The CDR3 sequence is 16 residues long.

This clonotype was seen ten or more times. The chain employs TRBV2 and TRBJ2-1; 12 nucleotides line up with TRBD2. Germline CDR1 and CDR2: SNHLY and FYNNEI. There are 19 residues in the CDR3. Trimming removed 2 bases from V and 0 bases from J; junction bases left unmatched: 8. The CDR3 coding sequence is TGTGCCAGCAGTGAACTACTAGCGGGGGGCCAAAGCTCCTACAATGAGCAGTTCTTC. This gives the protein CASSELLAGGQSSYNEQFF.

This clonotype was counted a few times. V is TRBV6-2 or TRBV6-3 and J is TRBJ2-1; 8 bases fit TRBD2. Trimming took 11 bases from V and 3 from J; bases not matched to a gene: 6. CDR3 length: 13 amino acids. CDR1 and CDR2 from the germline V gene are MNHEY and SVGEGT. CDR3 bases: TGTGCCGGTACTAGCGGACGCTACAATGAGCAGTTCTTC. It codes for CAGTSGRYNEQFF.

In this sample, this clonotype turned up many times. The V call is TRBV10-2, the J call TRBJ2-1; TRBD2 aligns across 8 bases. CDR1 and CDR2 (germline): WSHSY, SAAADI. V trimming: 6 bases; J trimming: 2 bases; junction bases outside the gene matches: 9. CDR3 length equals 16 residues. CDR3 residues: CASRQEGGGPYNEQFF. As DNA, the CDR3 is TGCGCCAGCAGACAAGAGGGCGGGGGGCCCTACAATGAGCAGTTCTTC.

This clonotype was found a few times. CDR3 amino acids: CASSTGRAASTDTQYF. CDR3 sequence (DNA): TGTGCCAGCAGTACCGGGAGGGCCGCGAGCACAGATACGCAGTATTTT. The V and J genes are TRBV2 and TRBJ2-3; 8 bases agree with TRBD2. With V trimmed by 5 bases and J by 0 bases, 7 bases remained unmatched. The CDR3 runs to 16 residues. The germline gives CDR1 SNHLY, CDR2 FYNNEI.

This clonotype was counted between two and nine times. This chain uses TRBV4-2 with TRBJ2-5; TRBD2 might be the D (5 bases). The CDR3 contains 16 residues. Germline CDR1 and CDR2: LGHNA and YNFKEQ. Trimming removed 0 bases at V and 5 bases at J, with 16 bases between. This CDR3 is CASSQEQASSRETQYF. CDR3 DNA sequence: TGTGCCAGCAGCCAAGAGCAGGCTAGCAGCCGGGAGACCCAGTACTTC.

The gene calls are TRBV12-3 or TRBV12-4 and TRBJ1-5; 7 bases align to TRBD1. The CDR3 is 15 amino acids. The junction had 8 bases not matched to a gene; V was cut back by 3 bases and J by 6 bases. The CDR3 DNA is TGTGCCAGCAGTTTGGGACAGATACCCCTTCAGCCCCAGCATTTT. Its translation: CASSLGQIPLQPQHF.

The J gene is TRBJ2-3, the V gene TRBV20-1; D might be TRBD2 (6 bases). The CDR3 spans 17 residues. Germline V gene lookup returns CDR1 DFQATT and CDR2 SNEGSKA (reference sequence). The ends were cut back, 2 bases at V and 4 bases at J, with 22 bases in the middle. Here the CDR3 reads CSARSSKPGSQADTQYF. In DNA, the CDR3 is TGCAGTGCTAGATCGTCGAAACCCGGGAGTCAGGCAGATACGCAGTATTTT.

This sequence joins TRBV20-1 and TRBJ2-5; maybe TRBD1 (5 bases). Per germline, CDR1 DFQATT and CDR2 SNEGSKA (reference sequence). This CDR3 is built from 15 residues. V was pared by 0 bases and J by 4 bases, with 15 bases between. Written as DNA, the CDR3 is TGCAGTGCTAGAGATCCTGGGGCCCAGGGAGAGACCCAGTACTTC. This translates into CSARDPGAQGETQYF.

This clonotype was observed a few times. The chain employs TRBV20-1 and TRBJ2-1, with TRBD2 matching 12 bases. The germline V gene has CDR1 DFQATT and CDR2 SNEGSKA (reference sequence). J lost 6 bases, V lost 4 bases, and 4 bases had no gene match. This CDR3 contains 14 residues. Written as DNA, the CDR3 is TGCAGTGCTAAACTAGCGGGAGGCGCCAATGAGCAGTTCTTC. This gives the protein CSAKLAGGANEQFF.

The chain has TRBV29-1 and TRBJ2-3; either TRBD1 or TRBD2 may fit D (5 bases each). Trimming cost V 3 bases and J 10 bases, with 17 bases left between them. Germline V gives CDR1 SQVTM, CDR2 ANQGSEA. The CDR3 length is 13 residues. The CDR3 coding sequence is TGCAGCGTTGATGGGACCCCTCAGGGAGCGCAGTATTTT. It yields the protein CSVDGTPQGAQYF.